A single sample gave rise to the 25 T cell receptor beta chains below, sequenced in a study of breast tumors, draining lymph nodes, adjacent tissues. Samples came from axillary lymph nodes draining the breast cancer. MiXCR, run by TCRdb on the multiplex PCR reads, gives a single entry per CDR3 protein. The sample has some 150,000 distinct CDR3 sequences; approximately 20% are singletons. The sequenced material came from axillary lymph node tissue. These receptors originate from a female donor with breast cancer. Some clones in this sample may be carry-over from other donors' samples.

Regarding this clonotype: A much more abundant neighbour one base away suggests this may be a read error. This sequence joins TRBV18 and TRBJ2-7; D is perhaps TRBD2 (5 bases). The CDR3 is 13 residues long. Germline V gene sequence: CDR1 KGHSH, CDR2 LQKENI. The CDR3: CASSPPGGGEKYF. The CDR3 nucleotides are TGTGCCAGCTCGCCCCCCGGTGGAGGCGAGAAGTACTTC.

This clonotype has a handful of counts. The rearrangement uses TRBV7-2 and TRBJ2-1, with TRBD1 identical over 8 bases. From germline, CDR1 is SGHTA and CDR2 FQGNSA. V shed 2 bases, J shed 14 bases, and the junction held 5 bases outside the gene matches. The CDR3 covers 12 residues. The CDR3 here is CASSLRVTGEFF. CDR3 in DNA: TGTGCCAGCAGCTTACGGGTGACAGGGGAGTTCTTC. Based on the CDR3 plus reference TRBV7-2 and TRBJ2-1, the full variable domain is GAGVSQSPSNKVTEKGKDVELRCDPISGHTALYWYRQSLGQGLEFLIYFQGNSAPDKSGLPSDRFSAERTGGSVSTLTIQRTQQEDSAVYLCASSLRVTGEFFGPGTRLTVL.

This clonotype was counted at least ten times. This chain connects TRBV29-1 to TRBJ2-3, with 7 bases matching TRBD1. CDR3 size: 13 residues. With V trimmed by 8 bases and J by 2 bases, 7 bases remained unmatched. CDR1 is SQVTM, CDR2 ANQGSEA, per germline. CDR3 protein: CSTGQSITDTQYF. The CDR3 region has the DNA TGCAGCACGGGACAGTCGATCACAGATACGCAGTATTTT.

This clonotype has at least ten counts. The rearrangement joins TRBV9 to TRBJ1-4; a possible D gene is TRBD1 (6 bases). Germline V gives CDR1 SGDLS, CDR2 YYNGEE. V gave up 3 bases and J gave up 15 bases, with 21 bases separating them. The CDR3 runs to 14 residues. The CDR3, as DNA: TGTGCCAGCAGCGCGGGACACGGCTATGGTCGGGTGTTTTTT. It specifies CASSAGHGYGRVFF.

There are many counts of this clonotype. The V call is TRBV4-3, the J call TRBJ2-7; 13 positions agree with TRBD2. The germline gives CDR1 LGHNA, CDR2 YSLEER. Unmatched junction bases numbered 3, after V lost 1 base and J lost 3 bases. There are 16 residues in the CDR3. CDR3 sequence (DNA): TGCGCCAGCAGCCAAGTTTGGACTAGCGGGAGCTACGAGCAGTACTTC. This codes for CASSQVWTSGSYEQYF.

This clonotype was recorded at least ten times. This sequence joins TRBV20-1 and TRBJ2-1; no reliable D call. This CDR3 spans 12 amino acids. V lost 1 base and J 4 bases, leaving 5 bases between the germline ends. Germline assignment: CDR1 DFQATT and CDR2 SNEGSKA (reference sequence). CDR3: CSARGNYNEQFF. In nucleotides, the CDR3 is TGCAGTGCTAGAGGCAATTACAATGAGCAGTTCTTC.

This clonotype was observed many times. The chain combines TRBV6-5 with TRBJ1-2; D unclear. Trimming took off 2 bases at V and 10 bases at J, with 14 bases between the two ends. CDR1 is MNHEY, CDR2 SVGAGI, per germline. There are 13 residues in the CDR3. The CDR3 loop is CASSYGEGQTYTF. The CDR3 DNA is TGTGCCAGCAGTTACGGGGAGGGCCAGACCTACACCTTC.

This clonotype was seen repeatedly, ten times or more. The DNA of the CDR3 is TGTGCTAGTGCTACGACCGGGACAGCACTTTGGAATGAGCAGTTCTTC. It yields the protein CASATTGTALWNEQFF. The rearrangement joins TRBV12-5 to TRBJ2-1, with 7 bases aligning to TRBD1. The germline CDR1 and CDR2 sequences are LGHNT and FRNRAP. V lost 7 bases, J lost 7 bases, and 16 bases stayed unmatched. The CDR3 length is 16 residues.

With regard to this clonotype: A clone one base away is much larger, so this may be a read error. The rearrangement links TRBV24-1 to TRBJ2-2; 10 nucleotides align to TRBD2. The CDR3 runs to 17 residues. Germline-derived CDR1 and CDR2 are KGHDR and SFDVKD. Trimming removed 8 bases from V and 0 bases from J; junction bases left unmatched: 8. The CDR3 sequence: CATTSKGLASNTGELFF. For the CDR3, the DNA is TGTGCCACCACGAGTAAGGGACTAGCGTCGAACACCGGGGAGCTGTTTTTT.

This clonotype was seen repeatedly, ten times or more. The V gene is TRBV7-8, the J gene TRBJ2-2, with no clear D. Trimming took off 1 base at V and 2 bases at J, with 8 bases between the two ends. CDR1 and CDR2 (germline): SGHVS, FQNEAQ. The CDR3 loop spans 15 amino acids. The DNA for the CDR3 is TGTGCCAGCAGCTTAGTGATAGGAAACACCGGGGAGCTGTTTTTT. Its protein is CASSLVIGNTGELFF.

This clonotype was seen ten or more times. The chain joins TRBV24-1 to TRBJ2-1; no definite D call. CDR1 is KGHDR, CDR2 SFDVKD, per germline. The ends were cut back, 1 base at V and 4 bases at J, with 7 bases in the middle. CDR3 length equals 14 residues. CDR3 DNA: TGTGCCACCAGTGATTTTATGAATTACAATGAGCAGTTCTTC. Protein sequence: CATSDFMNYNEQFF.

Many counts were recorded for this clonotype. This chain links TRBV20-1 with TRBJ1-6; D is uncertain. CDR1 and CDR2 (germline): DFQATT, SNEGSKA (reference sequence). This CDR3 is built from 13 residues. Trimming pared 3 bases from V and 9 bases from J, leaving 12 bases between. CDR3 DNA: TGCAGTGCTAGTGTGGGTCGCAGTTCACCCCTCCACTTT. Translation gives CSASVGRSSPLHF.

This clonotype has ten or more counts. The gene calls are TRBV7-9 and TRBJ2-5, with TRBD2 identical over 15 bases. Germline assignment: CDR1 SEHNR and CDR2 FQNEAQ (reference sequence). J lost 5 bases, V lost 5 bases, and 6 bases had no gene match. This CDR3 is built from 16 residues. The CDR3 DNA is TGTGCCAGCAGCAACGGACTAGCGGGAGGGACCGAGACCCAGTACTTC. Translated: CASSNGLAGGTETQYF.

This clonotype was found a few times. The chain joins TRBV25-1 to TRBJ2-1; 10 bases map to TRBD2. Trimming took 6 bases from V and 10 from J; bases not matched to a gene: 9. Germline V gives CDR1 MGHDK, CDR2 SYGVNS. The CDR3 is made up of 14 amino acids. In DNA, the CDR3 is TGTGCCAGCAGCCCCCTAGCGGGAGTAGGAGAGCAGTTCTTC. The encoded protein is CASSPLAGVGEQFF.

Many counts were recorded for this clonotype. CDR3 sequence reads: CASSVRALDNNEQFF. Written as DNA, the CDR3 is TGTGCCAGCAGCGTACGGGCATTAGATAATAATGAGCAGTTCTTC. This chain uses TRBV7-2 with TRBJ2-1; D is undetermined. The ends were cut back, 5 bases at V and 7 bases at J, with 18 bases in the middle. The CDR3 covers 15 residues. CDR1 is SGHTA, CDR2 FQGNSA, per germline.

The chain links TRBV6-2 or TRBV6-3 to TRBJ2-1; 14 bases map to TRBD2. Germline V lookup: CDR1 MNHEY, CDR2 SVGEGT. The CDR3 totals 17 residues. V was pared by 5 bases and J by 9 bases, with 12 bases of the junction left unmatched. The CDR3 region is CASSPLPGLAGESEQFF. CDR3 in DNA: TGTGCCAGCAGTCCCTTACCGGGACTAGCGGGAGAAAGTGAGCAGTTCTTC.

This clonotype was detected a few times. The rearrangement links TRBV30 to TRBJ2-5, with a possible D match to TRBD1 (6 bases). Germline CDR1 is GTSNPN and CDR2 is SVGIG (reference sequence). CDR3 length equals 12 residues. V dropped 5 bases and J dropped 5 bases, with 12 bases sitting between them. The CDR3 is CAWSRDRETQYF. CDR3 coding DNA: TGTGCCTGGTCCCGCGACAGGGAGACCCAGTACTTC.

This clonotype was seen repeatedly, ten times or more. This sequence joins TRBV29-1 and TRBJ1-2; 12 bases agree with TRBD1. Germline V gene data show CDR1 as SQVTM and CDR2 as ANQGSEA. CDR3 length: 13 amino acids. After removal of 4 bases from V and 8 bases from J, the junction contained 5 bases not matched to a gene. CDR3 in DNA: TGCAGCGTTGCCCGGGACAGGGGGCGAGGCTACACCTTC. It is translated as CSVARDRGRGYTF.

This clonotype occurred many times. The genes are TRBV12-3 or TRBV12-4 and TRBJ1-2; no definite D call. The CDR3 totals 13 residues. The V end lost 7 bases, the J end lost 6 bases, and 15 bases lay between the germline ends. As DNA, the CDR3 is TGTGCCAGCACGGTCCTACTAAAAGATGGCTACACCTTC. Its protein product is CASTVLLKDGYTF.

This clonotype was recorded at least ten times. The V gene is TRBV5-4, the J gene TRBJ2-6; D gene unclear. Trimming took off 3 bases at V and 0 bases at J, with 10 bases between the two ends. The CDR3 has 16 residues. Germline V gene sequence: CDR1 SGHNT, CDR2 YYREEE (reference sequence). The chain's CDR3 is CASSSGGNSGANVLTF. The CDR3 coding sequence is TGTGCCAGCAGCTCGGGCGGTAACTCTGGGGCCAACGTCCTGACTTTC.

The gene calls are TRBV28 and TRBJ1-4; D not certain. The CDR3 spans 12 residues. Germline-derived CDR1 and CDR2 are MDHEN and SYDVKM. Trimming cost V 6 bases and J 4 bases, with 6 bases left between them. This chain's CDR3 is CASSHNNEKLFF. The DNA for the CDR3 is TGTGCCAGCAGCCACAATAATGAAAAACTGTTTTTT.

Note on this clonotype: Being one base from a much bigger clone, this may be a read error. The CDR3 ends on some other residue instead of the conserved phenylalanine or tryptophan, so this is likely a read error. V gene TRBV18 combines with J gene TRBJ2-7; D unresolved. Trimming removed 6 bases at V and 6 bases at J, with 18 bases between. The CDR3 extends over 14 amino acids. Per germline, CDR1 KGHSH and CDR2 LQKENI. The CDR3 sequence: CASSSPGLTPEQYS. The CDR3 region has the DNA TGTGCCAGCTCCTCCCCGGGTCTTACTCCCGAGCAGTACTCC.

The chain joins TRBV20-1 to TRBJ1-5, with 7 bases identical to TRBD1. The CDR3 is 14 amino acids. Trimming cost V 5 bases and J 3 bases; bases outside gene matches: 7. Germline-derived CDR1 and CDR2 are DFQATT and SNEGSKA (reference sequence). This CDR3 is CSAAEGQVNQPQHF. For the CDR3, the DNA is TGCAGTGCTGCCGAAGGACAGGTCAATCAGCCCCAGCATTTT.

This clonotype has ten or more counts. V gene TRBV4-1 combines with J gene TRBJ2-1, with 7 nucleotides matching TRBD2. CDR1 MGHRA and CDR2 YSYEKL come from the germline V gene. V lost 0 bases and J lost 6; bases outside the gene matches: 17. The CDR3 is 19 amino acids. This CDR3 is CASSQEFSWGEGYPNEQFF. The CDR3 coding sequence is TGCGCCAGCAGCCAAGAATTTTCGTGGGGGGAGGGATATCCCAATGAGCAGTTCTTC.

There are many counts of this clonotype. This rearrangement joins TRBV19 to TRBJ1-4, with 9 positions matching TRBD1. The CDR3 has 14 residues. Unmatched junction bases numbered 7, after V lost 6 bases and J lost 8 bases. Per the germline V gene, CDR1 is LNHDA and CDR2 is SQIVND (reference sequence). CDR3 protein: CASRITGGVEKLFF. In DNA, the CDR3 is TGTGCCAGTAGGATAACAGGGGGCGTCGAAAAACTGTTTTTT. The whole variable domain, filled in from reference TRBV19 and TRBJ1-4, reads DGGITQSPKYLFRKEGQNVTLSCEQNLNHDAMYWYRQDPGQGLRLIYYSQIVNDFQKGDIAEGYSVSREKKESFPLTVTSAQKNPTAFYLCASRITGGVEKLFFGSGTQLSVL.